The 27 T cell receptor beta chains given below trace back to one sample, sequenced in a study of cytomegalovirus exposure and HLA in healthy donors. The PCR was carried out with 60 Vbeta primers and 13 Jbeta primers. Profiled with immunoSEQ multiplex PCR; TCRdb holds only in-frame clones, not every one. The sample yields roughly 250,000 clones, about four fifths seen once. Sequenced: PBMCs. The receptors here all came from a girl aged 2 to 10 in good health and CMV-seronegative.

This chain connects TRBV6-5 to TRBJ1-4; maybe TRBD1 (5 bases). Per germline, CDR1 MNHEY and CDR2 SVGAGI. V was cut by 2 bases and J by 7 bases, with 11 bases left in between. The CDR3 totals 14 residues. The CDR3: CASSYGGWGEKLFF. CDR3 nucleotides: TGTGCCAGCAGTTACGGGGGGTGGGGTGAAAAACTGTTTTTT.

The chain carries TRBV29-1 and TRBJ1-1, with 7 bases identical to TRBD1. After removal of 5 bases from V and 2 bases from J, the junction contained 5 bases not matched to a gene. Germline CDR1 is SQVTM and CDR2 is ANQGSEA. The CDR3 runs to 13 residues. CDR3 in amino acids: CSVTGTANTEAFF. Written as DNA, the CDR3 is TGCAGCGTTACCGGGACAGCAAACACTGAAGCTTTCTTT.

The table lists this clone with a few counts. The chain carries TRBV7-2 and TRBJ1-4; 8 bases match TRBD1. V lost 2 bases, J lost 0 bases, and 2 bases stayed unmatched. This CDR3 spans 16 amino acids. The germline V gene has CDR1 SGHTA and CDR2 FQGNSA. The CDR3, as DNA: TGTGCCAGCAGCTTAACGGACAGGGCAACTAATGAAAAACTGTTTTTT. Protein: CASSLTDRATNEKLFF. Based on the CDR3 plus reference TRBV7-2 and TRBJ1-4, the full variable domain is GAGVSQSPSNKVTEKGKDVELRCDPISGHTALYWYRQSLGQGLEFLIYFQGNSAPDKSGLPSDRFSAERTGGSVSTLTIQRTQQEDSAVYLCASSLTDRATNEKLFFGSGTQLSVL.

CDR3 protein: CASRTGESYEQYF. The CDR3 nucleotides read TGCGCCAGCAGGACGGGAGAGTCCTACGAGCAGTACTTC. The chain joins TRBV10-2 to TRBJ2-7; weak D call: TRBD2 (6 bases). V lost 6 bases and J 1 base, leaving 10 bases between the germline ends. Germline V gives CDR1 WSHSY, CDR2 SAAADI. The CDR3 length is 13 residues.

This clone occurred a few times. The rearrangement uses TRBV28 and TRBJ2-3, with 12 bases aligning to TRBD2. Losses at the gene ends were 3 bases for V and 0 bases for J; bases not matched to a gene: 4. CDR3 length equals 17 residues. Germline V lookup: CDR1 MDHEN, CDR2 SYDVKM. The CDR3 region has the DNA TGTGCCAGCAGTTTCCTCGGGACTAGCGGGAGCACAGATACGCAGTATTTT. Translating gives CASSFLGTSGSTDTQYF.

The chain recombines TRBV15 with TRBJ1-5; no clear D gene. Trimming shortened V by 0 bases and J by 4 bases, and 4 bases separated the two germline ends. The CDR3 loop spans 13 amino acids. Germline V lookup: CDR1 LNHNV, CDR2 YYDKDF (reference sequence). Here the CDR3 DNA reads TGTGCCACCAGCAGAGATAATAATCAGCCCCAGCATTTT. Translating gives CATSRDNNQPQHF.

This chain's CDR3 is CASSESGISLSYEQYF. For the CDR3, the DNA is TGTGCCAGCAGTGAATCCGGGATCTCCTTGTCCTACGAGCAGTACTTC. V gene TRBV6-1 combines with J gene TRBJ2-7; D might be TRBD2 (5 bases). V was cut by 2 bases and J by 1 base, with 15 bases left in between. The CDR3 contains 16 residues. The germline gives CDR1 MNHNS, CDR2 SASEGT.

A single count supports this clone. J is TRBJ1-3 and V is TRBV18; D possibly corresponds to TRBD1 (5 bases). The V and J ends lost 1 base and 4 bases respectively, with 11 bases between them. This CDR3 region has 15 residues. Germline lookup yields CDR1 KGHSH and CDR2 LQKENI. CDR3: CASSPREGLGNTIYF. As DNA, the CDR3 is TGTGCCAGCTCACCACGGGAGGGGCTCGGAAACACCATATATTTT.

The rearrangement links TRBV5-4 to TRBJ2-7; 7 bases line up with TRBD2. CDR3 length: 16 amino acids. J lost 2 bases, V lost 1 base, and 9 bases had no gene match. Germline assignment: CDR1 SGHNT and CDR2 YYREEE (reference sequence). This chain's CDR3 is CASSLSAGLIAYEQYF. The DNA of the CDR3 is TGTGCCAGCAGCTTGTCGGCGGGACTAATCGCCTACGAGCAGTACTTC.

The sample holds one count of this clone. The chain employs TRBV27 and TRBJ2-5; maybe TRBD1 (6 bases). V was cut by 7 bases and J by 5 bases, with 11 bases left in between. Germline-derived CDR1 and CDR2 are MNHEY and SMNVEV (reference sequence). This CDR3 is built from 12 residues. The chain's CDR3 is CASTPGQETQYF. The CDR3 nucleotides read TGTGCCAGCACCCCCGGACAGGAGACCCAGTACTTC.

The CDR3 DNA reads as TGTGCCAGCAGTTACTCGTGGGGGGGCCGAGGGGAGACCCAGTACTTC. It specifies CASSYSWGGRGETQYF. V usage is TRBV6-6 and J usage is TRBJ2-5; D is perhaps TRBD2 (7 bases). Between the trimmed V and J ends, which lost 0 bases and 5 bases, there was a span of 16 bases. This CDR3 is built from 16 residues. Germline V gene lookup returns CDR1 MNHNY and CDR2 SVGAGI (reference sequence).

The chain carries TRBV5-8 and TRBJ1-2; D unclear. The length of the CDR3 is 14 residues. Germline loops: CDR1 SGHTS, CDR2 YDEGEE. V was shortened by 2 bases and J by 2 bases, with 10 bases between the two germline ends. The CDR3 spells CASSLAERNYGYTF. As DNA, the CDR3 is TGTGCCAGCAGCTTAGCGGAAAGGAACTATGGCTACACCTTC.

This clone was counted once. This rearrangement joins TRBV12-5 to TRBJ2-1, with unresolved D. V was shortened by 2 bases and J by 0 bases, with 5 bases between the two germline ends. CDR3 length: 14 residues. Germline lookup yields CDR1 LGHNT and CDR2 FRNRAP. The CDR3 DNA sequence: TGTGCTAGTGGTTTGAGTAGCTCCTACAATGAGCAGTTCTTC. It specifies CASGLSSSYNEQFF.

The V gene is TRBV19, the J gene TRBJ2-7; tentative D call: TRBD2 (6 bases). The ends were cut back, 4 bases at V and 7 bases at J, with 14 bases in the middle. The CDR3 contains 13 residues. In germline, CDR1 is LNHDA, CDR2 SQIVND (reference sequence). CDR3 region: CASSRDFLREQYF. In DNA, the CDR3 is TGTGCCAGTAGTAGGGACTTTCTACGGGAGCAGTACTTC.

The CDR3 here is CASSFTGGVVAFF. In DNA form, the CDR3 reads TGTGCCAGCAGTTTTACAGGGGGCGTCGTGGCTTTCTTT. This rearrangement joins TRBV27 to TRBJ1-1; 9 bases match TRBD1. Looked up from germline, CDR1 is MNHEY and CDR2 is SMNVEV (reference sequence). V was pared by 3 bases and J by 11 bases, with 7 bases of the junction left unmatched. CDR3 length: 13 amino acids.

The V call is TRBV7-9, the J call TRBJ2-1, with 11 bases aligning to TRBD2. The germline V gene has CDR1 SEHNR and CDR2 FQNEAQ (reference sequence). The trim removed 5 bases at V and 4 bases at J, leaving 7 bases unmatched. The CDR3 loop spans 16 amino acids. CDR3 coding DNA: TGTGCCAGCAGCAAGACTAGCGGGAAATGGTACAATGAGCAGTTCTTC. Its protein is CASSKTSGKWYNEQFF.

The chain is built from TRBV9 and TRBJ2-7, with D possibly being TRBD1 (5 bases). The CDR3 is 16 amino acids. Per germline, CDR1 SGDLS and CDR2 YYNGEE. The V end was cut by 2 bases, the J end by 5 bases, with 20 bases between. The CDR3 DNA is TGTGCCAGCAGCGTTGGCAGGGCCCAAAATGGGAACGAGCAGTACTTC. Its protein is CASSVGRAQNGNEQYF.

CDR3 DNA sequence: TGTGCCAGCAGCTTAGGAGGATTCACAGATACGCAGTATTTT. Translated: CASSLGGFTDTQYF. The chain combines TRBV11-2 with TRBJ2-3; D not certain. CDR3 length: 14 amino acids. Germline V gene lookup returns CDR1 SGHAT and CDR2 FQNNGV. Trimming pared 1 base from V and 2 bases from J, leaving 7 bases between.

This chain joins TRBV5-4 and TRBJ1-2, with a possible D match to TRBD1 (5 bases). The CDR3 totals 14 residues. Germline V lookup: CDR1 SGHNT, CDR2 YYREEE (reference sequence). V was shortened by 0 bases and J by 4 bases, with 10 bases between the two germline ends. The CDR3 is CASSLGQGSYGYTF. CDR3 nucleotides: TGTGCCAGCAGCTTGGGTCAGGGTTCCTATGGCTACACCTTC.

The J gene is TRBJ2-1, the V gene TRBV18; TRBD2 matches 8 bases. CDR1 is KGHSH and CDR2 is LQKENI in the germline V gene. Trimming removed 6 bases from V and 10 bases from J; junction bases left unmatched: 11. The CDR3 is 14 residues long. CDR3 in DNA: TGTGCCAGCTCCCCCGGGACTAGTAAAGTCGAGCAGTTCTTC. Its translation is CASSPGTSKVEQFF. The full variable domain, rest sourced from reference TRBV18 and TRBJ2-1, is NAGVMQNPRHLVRRRGQEARLRCSPMKGHSHVYWYRQLPEEGLKFMVYLQKENIIDESGMPKERFSAEFPKEGPSILRIQQVVRGDSAAYFCASSPGTSKVEQFFGPGTRLTVL.

This clone has just a few counts. The V and J genes are TRBV7-6 and TRBJ2-7; TRBD1 agrees at 7 bases. CDR1 SGHVS and CDR2 FNYEAQ come from the germline V gene. CDR3 length equals 15 residues. V dropped 2 bases and J dropped 3; count of bases not matched to a gene: 7. The CDR3 protein is CASSLRYGTDYEQYF. Written as DNA, the CDR3 is TGTGCCAGCAGCTTAAGGTATGGGACAGACTACGAGCAGTACTTC.

The genes are TRBV4-1 and TRBJ2-7; 11 bases fit TRBD1. This CDR3 region has 15 residues. V shed 5 bases and J 2 bases; nucleotides not matched to a gene: 5. In germline, CDR1 is MGHRA, CDR2 YSYEKL. The CDR3 reads CASSMGQGVPYEQYF. The CDR3 coding sequence is TGCGCCAGCAGCATGGGACAGGGGGTTCCCTACGAGCAGTACTTC.

This sequence joins TRBV6-8 and TRBJ2-1; 14 bases match TRBD2. The ends lost 6 bases at V and 10 bases at J; junction bases unmatched: 14. The CDR3 runs to 17 residues. Germline-derived CDR1 and CDR2 are MNHGY and SAAAGT. In DNA, the CDR3 is TGTGCCAGCAGCAGACTAGCGGGAGGGCCCTTAGGTGGAGAGCAGTTCTTC. It is translated as CASSRLAGGPLGGEQFF.

The chain carries TRBV6-5 and TRBJ2-1; a weak D match, TRBD1 (6 bases). The CDR3 consists of 15 residues. Trimming removed 8 bases at V and 0 bases at J, with 14 bases between. The V gene's germline CDR1 is MNHEY and CDR2 SVGAGI. The CDR3 reads CASSRGQSSYNEQFF. CDR3 DNA sequence: TGTGCCAGCTCCAGAGGACAGAGCTCCTACAATGAGCAGTTCTTC.

The V call is TRBV18, the J call TRBJ1-2; TRBD1 matches at 7 bases. The J segment lost 7 bases and the V segment lost 3 bases, leaving 11 bases of the junction unmatched. Germline CDR1 KGHSH, CDR2 LQKENI. This CDR3 region has 15 residues. CDR3 loop: CASSPSEGGASGYTF. CDR3 bases: TGTGCCAGCTCACCCTCAGAAGGGGGCGCGTCTGGCTACACCTTC.

This chain uses TRBV11-1 with TRBJ2-5; D not resolved. This CDR3 is built from 14 residues. The germline CDR1 and CDR2 sequences are SGHAT and FQDESV (reference sequence). Trimming pared 2 bases from V and 4 bases from J, leaving 11 bases between. The CDR3 spells CASSLYHSGETQYF. In nucleotides, the CDR3 is TGTGCCAGCAGCTTATACCACTCGGGAGAGACCCAGTACTTC.

This sequence joins TRBV5-5 and TRBJ2-1; D gene unclear. Germline values: CDR1 SGHKS, CDR2 YYEKEE (reference sequence). The V end lost 0 bases, the J end lost 4 bases, and 14 bases lay between the germline ends. This CDR3 has 16 residues. CDR3 sequence: CASSLVIYPIYNEQFF. For the CDR3, the DNA is TGTGCCAGCAGCTTGGTTATCTACCCCATTTACAATGAGCAGTTCTTC. Full variable domain (rest looked up from reference TRBV5-5 and TRBJ2-1): DAGVTQSPTHLIKTRGQQVTLRCSPISGHKSVSWYQQVLGQGPQFIFQYYEKEERGRGNFPDRFSARQFPNYSSELNVNALLLGDSALYLCASSLVIYPIYNEQFFGPGTRLTVL.